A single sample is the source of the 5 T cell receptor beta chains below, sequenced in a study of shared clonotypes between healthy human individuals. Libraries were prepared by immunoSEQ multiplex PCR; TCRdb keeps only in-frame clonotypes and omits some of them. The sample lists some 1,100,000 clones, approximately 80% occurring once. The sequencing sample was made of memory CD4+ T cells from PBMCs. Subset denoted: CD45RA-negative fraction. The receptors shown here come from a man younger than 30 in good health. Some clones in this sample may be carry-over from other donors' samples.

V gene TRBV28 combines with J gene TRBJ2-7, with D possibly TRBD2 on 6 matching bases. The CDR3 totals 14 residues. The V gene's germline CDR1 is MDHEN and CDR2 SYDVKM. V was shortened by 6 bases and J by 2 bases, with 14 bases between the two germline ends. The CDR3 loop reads CASRGRGGTYEQYF. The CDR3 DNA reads TGTGCCAGCAGAGGGCGGGGCGGGACCTACGAGCAGTACTTC.

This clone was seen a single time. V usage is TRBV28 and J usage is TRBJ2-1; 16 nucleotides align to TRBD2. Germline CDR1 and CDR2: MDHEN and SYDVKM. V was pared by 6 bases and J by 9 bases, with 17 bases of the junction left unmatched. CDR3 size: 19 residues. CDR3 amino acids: CASSRPGTSGRGGFSEQFF. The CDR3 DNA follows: TGTGCCAGCAGCCGGCCCGGGACTAGCGGGAGGGGGGGTTTTAGTGAGCAGTTCTTC.

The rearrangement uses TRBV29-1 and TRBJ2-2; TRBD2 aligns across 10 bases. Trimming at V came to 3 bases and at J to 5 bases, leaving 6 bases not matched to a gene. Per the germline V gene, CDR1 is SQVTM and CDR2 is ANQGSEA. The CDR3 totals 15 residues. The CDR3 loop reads CSVDSGRRGTGELFF. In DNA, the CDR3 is TGCAGCGTTGATAGCGGGAGGAGGGGTACCGGGGAGCTGTTTTTT.

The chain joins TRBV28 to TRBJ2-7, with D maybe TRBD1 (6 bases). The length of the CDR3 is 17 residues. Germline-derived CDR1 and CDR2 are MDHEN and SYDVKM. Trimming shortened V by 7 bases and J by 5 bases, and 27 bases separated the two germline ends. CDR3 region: CASNFRSGTPLDHEQYF. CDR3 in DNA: TGTGCCAGCAATTTCCGATCAGGGACACCCTTGGACCACGAGCAGTACTTC.

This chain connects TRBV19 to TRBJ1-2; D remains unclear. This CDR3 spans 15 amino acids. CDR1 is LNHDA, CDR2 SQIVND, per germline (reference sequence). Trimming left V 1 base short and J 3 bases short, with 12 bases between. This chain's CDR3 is CASSIGPQSYYGYTF. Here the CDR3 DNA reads TGTGCCAGTAGTATAGGTCCACAGAGCTACTATGGCTACACCTTC.